This entry is about one TCR delta chain. This specimen comes from a study of gamma-delta T cells after stem cell transplantation. CDR3 length: 20 residues. The germline gives CDR1 GEAIGNYY, CDR2 EKD. V shed 0 bases, J shed 0 bases, and the junction held 13 bases outside the gene matches. TCRdb called clones from the RT-PCR reads again using CATT. The sample yields roughly 1,200 delta-chain clones, 18% seen once. The source is a human donor. It is not recorded whose cells these are; they may come from a transplant donor. V usage is TRDV2 and J usage is TRDJ1, with 12 bases matching TRDD3. The specimen sequenced was gamma-delta T cells. CDR3 protein: CACDTVLLGDTQTYTDKLIF. CDR3 coding DNA: TGTGCCTGTGACACCGTTCTACTGGGGGATACACAGACGTACACCGATAAACTCATCTTT.